The 32 T cell receptor beta chains presented below share a single source sample, sequenced in a study of T cells in Graves' hyperthyroidism and ophthalmopathy. TCR beta CDR3 sequences were amplified from RNA transcripts. Using the HTBI primer set, a first-round RT-PCR was run on the TCR CDR3. TCRdb re-called the multiplex PCR reads through MiXCR, storing one row per CDR3 protein. The repertoire has approximately 430,000 distinct CDR3 sequences, 15% to 18% of them found once; the top ten carry approximately 7.5%. What was sequenced was blood. Receptors were obtained from a woman aged 18 to 35 with Graves' hyperthyroidism.

This clonotype was observed at least ten times. This sequence joins TRBV30 and TRBJ1-2, with D uncertain. Trimming shortened V by 4 bases and J by 1 base, and 7 bases separated the two germline ends. This CDR3 is built from 12 residues. Germline CDR1 and CDR2: GTSNPN and SVGIG (reference sequence). CDR3 region: CAWMRHNYGYTF. As DNA, the CDR3 is TGTGCCTGGATGCGACATAACTATGGCTACACCTTC.

This clonotype occurred many times. The chain uses TRBV19 and TRBJ2-3; tentative D call: TRBD2 (6 bases). The CDR3 totals 15 residues. With 8 bases removed from V and 6 bases from J, the gap between germline ends came to 21 bases. CDR1 LNHDA and CDR2 SQIVND come from the germline V gene (reference sequence). The CDR3 sequence: CASGWGDRWMDTQYF. The CDR3 region has the DNA TGTGCCAGTGGGTGGGGGGATCGATGGATGGATACGCAGTATTTT.

This clonotype appeared a few times. This chain links TRBV14 with TRBJ2-5, with D perhaps TRBD1 (7 bases). Trimming pared 3 bases from V and 2 bases from J, leaving 19 bases between. Germline V gives CDR1 SGHDN, CDR2 FVKESK. This CDR3 has 17 residues. Written as DNA, the CDR3 is TGTGCCAGCAGCCAGGTTGGGAGACAGGGAGGACAAGAGACCCAGTACTTC. Translated, it gives CASSQVGRQGGQETQYF.

This chain joins TRBV19 and TRBJ2-1; 10 nucleotides line up with TRBD1. Unmatched junction bases numbered 7, after V lost 11 bases and J lost 6 bases. CDR3 length equals 13 residues. Germline V lookup: CDR1 LNHDA, CDR2 SQIVND (reference sequence). The DNA for the CDR3 is TGTGCCTCGGGGGACAGGGGTGGCAATGAGCAGTTCTTC. This gives the protein CASGDRGGNEQFF.

This clonotype was picked up many times. The V call is TRBV2, the J call TRBJ1-5, with a tentative D call TRBD1 (5 bases). V was cut by 4 bases and J by 4 bases, with 11 bases left in between. Per germline, CDR1 SNHLY and CDR2 FYNNEI. The CDR3 contains 14 residues. CDR3 nucleotide sequence: TGTGCCAGCAGTGTGGGCCAGGGTAATCAGCCCCAGCATTTT. It encodes CASSVGQGNQPQHF.

The chain employs TRBV2 and TRBJ2-7, with TRBD2 matching over 9 bases. The CDR3 sequence is 16 residues long. Looked up from germline, CDR1 is SNHLY and CDR2 is FYNNEI. Trimming at V came to 1 base and at J to 1 base, leaving 5 bases not matched to a gene. The CDR3 nucleotides read TGTGCCAGCAGTGAAGGCGCCAGCGGGGGGTCCTACGAGCAGTACTTC. It yields the protein CASSEGASGGSYEQYF.

Ten or more counts support this clonotype. This chain uses TRBV9 with TRBJ2-4; D is ambiguous. Germline V gives CDR1 SGDLS, CDR2 YYNGEE. The germline V and J ends were trimmed by 1 base and 8 bases, with 13 bases remaining between them. This CDR3 has 14 residues. The CDR3 DNA is TGTGCCAGCAGCGTAAACAGCAAAGGAGACATTCAGTACTTC. Protein product: CASSVNSKGDIQYF.

This clonotype was seen many times. J is TRBJ2-1 and V is TRBV24-1, with 7 bases lining up with TRBD1. The trim removed 4 bases at V and 4 bases at J, leaving 6 bases unmatched. Germline values: CDR1 KGHDR, CDR2 SFDVKD. The CDR3 loop spans 15 amino acids. The CDR3, as DNA: TGTGCCACCAGTGACACAAGACAGGGTTACAATGAGCAGTTCTTC. Its translation: CATSDTRQGYNEQFF.

The rearrangement uses TRBV20-1 and TRBJ2-3; 12 bases fit TRBD2. CDR1 is DFQATT and CDR2 is SNEGSKA in the germline V gene (reference sequence). The CDR3 is made up of 21 amino acids. The V gene end was trimmed by 6 bases and the J gene end by 2 bases; junction bases not matched to a gene: 24. The CDR3 is CSAAKRLTSGRPVRATDTQYF. In nucleotides, the CDR3 is TGCAGTGCCGCTAAAAGGTTAACTAGCGGGAGGCCCGTTCGAGCCACAGATACGCAGTATTTT.

This clonotype came up many times. V is TRBV11-2 and J is TRBJ1-1, with 7 bases matching TRBD1. The germline gives CDR1 SGHAT, CDR2 FQNNGV. Unmatched junction bases numbered 5, after V lost 6 bases and J lost 4 bases. The CDR3 is 13 residues long. Here the CDR3 DNA reads TGTGCCAGCAGTAATCCAGGGGGCACTGAAGCTTTCTTT. Its translation is CASSNPGGTEAFF.

This clonotype has ten or more counts. The V gene is TRBV6-1, the J gene TRBJ2-1; the D is unclear. The germline CDR1 and CDR2 sequences are MNHNS and SASEGT. V was pared by 5 bases and J by 1 base, with 6 bases between. The CDR3 loop spans 13 amino acids. CDR3 region: CASSRSSYNEQFF. The CDR3 DNA is TGTGCCAGCAGTCGATCATCCTACAATGAGCAGTTCTTC.

This clonotype was recorded at least ten times. The rearrangement links TRBV18 to TRBJ2-7; TRBD1 matches 8 bases. CDR1 and CDR2 from the germline V gene are KGHSH and LQKENI. CDR3 size: 14 residues. Trimming removed 5 bases from V and 4 bases from J; junction bases left unmatched: 7. The CDR3 loop is CASSSGQAAYEQYF. DNA for the CDR3: TGTGCCAGCTCATCGGGACAGGCGGCGTACGAGCAGTACTTC. The variable domain in full, completed from reference TRBV18 and TRBJ2-7, reads NAGVMQNPRHLVRRRGQEARLRCSPMKGHSHVYWYRQLPEEGLKFMVYLQKENIIDESGMPKERFSAEFPKEGPSILRIQQVVRGDSAAYFCASSSGQAAYEQYFGPGTRLTVT.

This clonotype came up many times. This chain uses TRBV7-3 with TRBJ2-3; 7 nucleotides agree with TRBD2. V dropped 5 bases and J dropped 2; count of bases not matched to a gene: 4. Germline assignment: CDR1 SGHTA and CDR2 FQGTGA. This CDR3 region has 14 residues. The CDR3 is CASSPAGATDTQYF. The CDR3 nucleotides are TGTGCCAGCAGCCCTGCGGGAGCCACAGATACGCAGTATTTT.

This clonotype was detected many times. V and J are TRBV6-2 or TRBV6-3 and TRBJ1-2; D not certain. This CDR3 contains 12 residues. Germline CDR1 reads MNHEY; CDR2 reads SVGEGT. V lost 2 bases and J 4 bases, leaving 5 bases between the germline ends. The CDR3 DNA sequence: TGTGCCAGCAGTTACGTGGGCTATGGCTACACCTTC. Its translation is CASSYVGYGYTF.

This clonotype was found many times. This sequence joins TRBV6-2 or TRBV6-3 and TRBJ2-7; 10 bases agree with TRBD1. Trimming at V came to 7 bases and at J to 2 bases, leaving 11 bases not matched to a gene. Per the germline V gene, CDR1 is MNHEY and CDR2 is SVGEGT. The length of the CDR3 is 16 residues. This CDR3 is CASTPGRTGGTYEQYF. Here the CDR3 DNA reads TGTGCCAGCACCCCAGGGAGGACAGGGGGGACCTACGAGCAGTACTTC.

This clonotype showed up many times. V and J are TRBV7-3 and TRBJ2-3; possibly TRBD2 for D (6 bases). The CDR3 has 15 amino acids. V lost 4 bases and J 4 bases, leaving 15 bases between the germline ends. The V gene's germline CDR1 is SGHTA and CDR2 FQGTGA. For the CDR3, the DNA is TGTGCCAGCAGCTCCTGGGGCGGGAACTCAGATACGCAGTATTTT. This codes for CASSSWGGNSDTQYF.

This clonotype occurred a few times. The chain is built from TRBV4-1 and TRBJ1-2; TRBD1 matches at 9 bases. The germline CDR1 and CDR2 sequences are MGHRA and YSYEKL. V lost 5 bases, J lost 0 bases, and 7 bases stayed unmatched. This CDR3 has 16 residues. Here the CDR3 DNA reads TGCGCCAGCAGCAGCCTACAGGGGGCAGCTAACTATGGCTACACCTTC. As protein: CASSSLQGAANYGYTF.

The chain carries TRBV6-9 and TRBJ1-1; the D gene is possibly TRBD1 (5 bases). The CDR3 covers 16 residues. Per the germline V gene, CDR1 is MNHGY and CDR2 is SVAAGI. V was cut by 3 bases and J by 4 bases, with 18 bases left in between. CDR3 DNA: TGTGCCAGCAGTTACTCGAATGAGGGGATCGCCACTGAAGCTTTCTTT. It codes for CASSYSNEGIATEAFF.

This clonotype was detected many times. The chain combines TRBV18 with TRBJ1-3; D may be TRBD1 (5 bases). The CDR3 runs 14 residues. V was clipped by 4 bases and J by 0 bases, with 7 bases between them. From germline, CDR1 is KGHSH and CDR2 LQKENI. CDR3 sequence reads: CASSRDHSGNTIYF. In DNA, the CDR3 is TGTGCCAGCTCACGGGACCACTCTGGAAACACCATATATTTT. The full variable domain, its missing parts supplied by reference TRBV18 and TRBJ1-3, is NAGVMQNPRHLVRRRGQEARLRCSPMKGHSHVYWYRQLPEEGLKFMVYLQKENIIDESGMPKERFSAEFPKEGPSILRIQQVVRGDSAAYFCASSRDHSGNTIYFGEGSWLTVV.

This chain links TRBV11-2 with TRBJ2-7, with TRBD2 matching over 8 bases. The CDR3 is 15 residues long. V was clipped by 5 bases and J by 5 bases; unmatched bases: 11. The germline CDR1 and CDR2 sequences are SGHAT and FQNNGV. CDR3 protein: CASSPAGAGRDEQYF. DNA for the CDR3: TGTGCCAGCAGCCCAGCGGGAGCAGGGAGGGACGAGCAGTACTTC.

This clonotype was seen more than once but under ten times. The rearrangement links TRBV7-8 to TRBJ1-4, with D perhaps TRBD1 (5 bases). The CDR3 has 14 amino acids. Germline V lookup: CDR1 SGHVS, CDR2 FQNEAQ. V lost 4 bases, J lost 8 bases, and 14 bases lay in between. Written as DNA, the CDR3 is TGTGCCAGCAGCTCCCCCCACAGGAGGGAAAAACTGTTTTTT. Protein product: CASSSPHRREKLFF.

This clonotype was picked up many times. The chain has TRBV28 and TRBJ2-7; no firm D call. This CDR3 comprises 14 residues. The V and J ends lost 3 bases and 5 bases respectively, with 14 bases between them. Germline-derived CDR1 and CDR2 are MDHEN and SYDVKM. The CDR3 nucleotides read TGTGCCAGCAGTTTCAGGCCGGGTCTGAACGAGCAGTACTTC. As protein: CASSFRPGLNEQYF.

This clonotype was found once. This chain connects TRBV16 to TRBJ1-4; D is uncertain. With 0 bases removed from V and 0 bases from J, the gap between germline ends came to 5 bases. Germline values: CDR1 KGHSY, CDR2 FQNENV. The CDR3 extends over 15 amino acids. CDR3 protein: CASSQSAATNEKLFF. In DNA form, the CDR3 reads TGTGCCAGCAGCCAATCCGCCGCAACTAATGAAAAACTGTTTTTT.

This clonotype was found many times. The chain couples TRBV4-1 to TRBJ2-7; 10 bases match TRBD2. V shed 0 bases, J shed 3 bases, and the junction held 5 bases outside the gene matches. Germline CDR1 MGHRA, CDR2 YSYEKL. The CDR3 spans 16 residues. The CDR3, as DNA: TGCGCCAGCAGCCAAGATCGGGCTAGCGGGAGCTACGAGCAGTACTTC. Protein sequence: CASSQDRASGSYEQYF.

The chain links TRBV28 to TRBJ2-5; the D gene is possibly TRBD2 (5 bases). This CDR3 contains 14 residues. The germline V gene encodes CDR1 MDHEN and CDR2 SYDVKM. The ends were cut back, 3 bases at V and 4 bases at J, with 12 bases in the middle. The CDR3 loop reads CASSFLAGGETQYF. The CDR3 nucleotides are TGTGCCAGCAGTTTTCTTGCGGGCGGAGAGACCCAGTACTTC.

This clonotype was seen repeatedly, ten times or more. This CDR3 reads CSARDRRPNYGYTF. CDR3 DNA sequence: TGCAGTGCTAGAGATAGGCGACCGAACTATGGCTACACCTTC. V and J are TRBV20-1 and TRBJ1-2; unclear D gene. V was trimmed by 0 bases and J by 2 bases, leaving 10 bases between them. CDR1 DFQATT and CDR2 SNEGSKA come from the germline V gene (reference sequence). The CDR3 spans 14 residues.

This clonotype showed up many times. The chain links TRBV7-6 to TRBJ2-7; D is ambiguous. This CDR3 comprises 13 residues. V dropped 5 bases and J dropped 6 bases, with 14 bases sitting between them. Germline V CDR1 and CDR2: SGHVS, FNYEAQ. The CDR3 bases are TGTGCCAGCAGCCCCCGCCCGGACGGCGAGCAGTACTTC. Its translation is CASSPRPDGEQYF.

This clonotype was picked up a small number of times. The junction does not match germline at one end; this may be a read error. V is TRBV6-5 and J is TRBJ2-7, with D uncertain. Germline V lookup: CDR1 MNHEY, CDR2 SVGAGI. CDR3 size: 14 residues. The CDR3 sequence is CASSYSRVTYEQCF. The CDR3 bases are TGTGCCAGCAGTTACTCTCGGGTAACCTACGAGCAGTGCTTC.

A note on this clonotype: With a much larger clone just one base away, this may be a read error. The chain links TRBV18 to TRBJ1-5, with a weak D call TRBD1 (5 bases). There are 15 residues in the CDR3. Germline assignment: CDR1 KGHSH and CDR2 LQKENI. Trimming took off 8 bases at V and 5 bases at J, with 19 bases between the two ends. CDR3 nucleotides: TGTGCCAGCGCCGTGGCAGGGCAGAGCGATCAGCCCCAGCATTTT. It yields the protein CASAVAGQSDQPQHF.

This clonotype was found a few times. This rearrangement joins TRBV14 to TRBJ2-1, with 8 bases that match TRBD2. Germline assignment: CDR1 SGHDN and CDR2 FVKESK. The length of the CDR3 is 16 residues. Unmatched junction bases numbered 18, after V lost 4 bases and J lost 13 bases. Here the CDR3 reads CASSPAGNSGVSTQFF. The DNA for the CDR3 is TGTGCCAGCAGCCCCGCCGGTAATAGCGGGGTGTCAACCCAGTTCTTC.

This clonotype has a handful of counts. The CDR3 spells CSAKTGDQQPQHF. DNA of the CDR3: TGCAGTGCTAAAACAGGGGATCAGCAGCCCCAGCATTTT. V and J are TRBV20-1 and TRBJ1-5; 7 nucleotides agree with TRBD1. CDR3 length: 13 residues. CDR1 and CDR2 from the germline V gene are DFQATT and SNEGSKA (reference sequence). V was pared by 4 bases and J by 7 bases, with 7 bases of the junction left unmatched.

This chain links TRBV7-9 with TRBJ1-6; tentatively, D is TRBD1 (6 bases). The CDR3 covers 15 residues. The ends were cut back, 5 bases at V and 7 bases at J, with 15 bases in the middle. Per the germline V gene, CDR1 is SEHNR and CDR2 is FQNEAQ (reference sequence). CDR3 region: CASSDGGRYNSPLHF. In nucleotides, the CDR3 is TGTGCCAGCAGCGATGGGGGGCGGTACAATTCACCCCTCCACTTT.